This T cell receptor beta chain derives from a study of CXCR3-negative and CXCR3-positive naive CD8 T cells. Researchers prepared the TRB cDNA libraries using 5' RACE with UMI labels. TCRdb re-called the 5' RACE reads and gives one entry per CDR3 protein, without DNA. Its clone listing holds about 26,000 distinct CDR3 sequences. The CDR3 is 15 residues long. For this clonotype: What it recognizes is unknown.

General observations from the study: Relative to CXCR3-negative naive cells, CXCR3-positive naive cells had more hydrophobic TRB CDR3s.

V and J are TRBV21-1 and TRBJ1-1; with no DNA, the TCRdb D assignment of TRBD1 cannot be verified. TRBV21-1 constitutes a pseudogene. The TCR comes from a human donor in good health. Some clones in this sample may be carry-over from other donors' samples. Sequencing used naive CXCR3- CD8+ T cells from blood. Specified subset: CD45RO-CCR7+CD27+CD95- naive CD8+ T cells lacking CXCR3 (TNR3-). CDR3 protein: CASSRAGTVNTEAFF.